These 13 T cell receptor beta chains share one sample of origin, sequenced in a study of blood T cell repertoires in COVID-19. TCRdb keeps only in-frame clones here, not all; method: immunoSEQ multiplex PCR. The data show more than 75,000 clones, with around 89% seen just once and about 2.5% held by the top ten. The specimen was peripheral blood. The receptors derive from a man aged 50 or older with COVID-19, enrolled during active disease.

The J gene is TRBJ1-2, the V gene TRBV2; tentatively, D is TRBD1 (6 bases). The CDR3 is 15 residues long. V lost 6 bases and J 4 bases, leaving 18 bases between the germline ends. The germline V gene encodes CDR1 SNHLY and CDR2 FYNNEI. DNA of the CDR3: TGTGCCAGCAGGAGGGGAGGGGGAATCGTCTATGGCTACACCTTC. It codes for CASRRGGGIVYGYTF. Based on the CDR3 plus reference TRBV2 and TRBJ1-2, the full variable domain is EPEVTQTPSHQVTQMGQEVILRCVPISNHLYFYWYRQILGQKVEFLVSFYNNEISEKSEIFDDQFSVERPDGSNFTLKIRSTKLEDSAMYFCASRRGGGIVYGYTFGSGTRLTVV.

This chain links TRBV7-9 with TRBJ2-1; 10 positions match TRBD2. CDR3 length: 17 amino acids. The V and J ends lost 3 bases and 6 bases, in that order; junction bases with no gene match: 11. Germline V gives CDR1 SEHNR, CDR2 FQNEAQ (reference sequence). The CDR3 reads CASSFMLTSGASNEQFF. The CDR3 region has the DNA TGTGCCAGCAGCTTCATGCTAACTAGCGGGGCCTCCAATGAGCAGTTCTTC. The full variable domain, its missing parts supplied by reference TRBV7-9 and TRBJ2-1, is DTGVSQNPRHKITKRGQNVTFRCDPISEHNRLYWYRQTLGQGPEFLTYFQNEAQLEKSRLLSDRFSAERPKGSFSTLEIQRTEQGDSAMYLCASSFMLTSGASNEQFFGPGTRLTVL.

The genes are TRBV7-6 and TRBJ2-6; tentative D call: TRBD1 (6 bases). Germline CDR1 is SGHVS and CDR2 is FNYEAQ. The ends were cut back, 3 bases at V and 0 bases at J, with 12 bases in the middle. This CDR3 comprises 17 residues. CDR3 residues: CASSFSTGSSGANVLTF. The DNA for the CDR3 is TGTGCCAGCAGCTTTTCTACAGGGTCCTCTGGGGCCAACGTCCTGACTTTC.

The V gene is TRBV7-2, the J gene TRBJ1-6, with D unclear. Trimming took 4 bases from V and 8 from J, leaving 15 bases between them. The CDR3 has 15 amino acids. The germline CDR1 and CDR2 sequences are SGHTA and FQGNSA. CDR3 loop: CASSSQVKTYSPLHF. CDR3 sequence (DNA): TGTGCCAGCAGCTCCCAGGTGAAAACCTATTCACCCCTCCACTTT.

This clone showed up just a few times. The chain uses TRBV2 and TRBJ1-4, with D perhaps matching TRBD1 (6 bases). CDR1 is SNHLY, CDR2 FYNNEI, per germline. This CDR3 comprises 14 residues. Trimming stripped 1 base from V and 5 bases from J, with 8 bases between. The CDR3 DNA sequence: TGTGCCAGCAGTGAAGGCAGGGGAAATGAAAAACTGTTTTTT. Its translation: CASSEGRGNEKLFF.

V gene TRBV15 combines with J gene TRBJ1-3; D is perhaps TRBD1 (6 bases). The V and J ends lost 0 bases and 4 bases respectively, with 16 bases between them. The CDR3 extends over 17 amino acids. Germline assignment: CDR1 LNHNV and CDR2 YYDKDF (reference sequence). CDR3 residues: CATSRDRGTGSGNTIYF. The CDR3 DNA sequence: TGTGCCACCAGCAGAGATCGTGGAACAGGGTCGGGAAACACCATATATTTT.

J is TRBJ1-1 and V is TRBV5-1; TRBD1 is a possible D gene (6 bases). The germline V gene has CDR1 SGHRS and CDR2 YFSETQ. The CDR3 consists of 14 residues. Trimming shortened V by 4 bases and J by 2 bases, and 12 bases separated the two germline ends. The CDR3 loop is CASSPGHRNTEAFF. CDR3 sequence (DNA): TGCGCCAGCAGCCCGGGACACCGTAACACTGAAGCTTTCTTT.

The chain links TRBV28 to TRBJ2-1; 12 bases map to TRBD2. Trimming removed 5 bases from V and 8 bases from J; junction bases left unmatched: 13. Germline loops: CDR1 MDHEN, CDR2 SYDVKM. The CDR3 consists of 17 residues. The DNA for the CDR3 is TGTGCCAGCAGTCTCCCGCTTCTAGCGGGGGGGCGTGATGAGCAGTTCTTC. Translated, it gives CASSLPLLAGGRDEQFF. The full variable domain, its missing parts supplied by reference TRBV28 and TRBJ2-1, is DVKVTQSSRYLVKRTGEKVFLECVQDMDHENMFWYRQDPGLGLRLIYFSYDVKMKEKGDIPEGYSVSREKKERFSLILESASTNQTSMYLCASSLPLLAGGRDEQFFGPGTRLTVL.

This clone has only a few counts. This sequence joins TRBV6-2 or TRBV6-3 and TRBJ1-1, with D tentatively TRBD1 (5 bases). CDR3 length: 15 amino acids. Trimming cost V 4 bases and J 3 bases, with 15 bases left between them. From germline, CDR1 is MNHEY and CDR2 SVGEGT. CDR3 region: CASSSRMGGDTEAFF. CDR3 DNA sequence: TGTGCCAGCAGTTCCCGGATGGGGGGGGACACTGAAGCTTTCTTT.

V usage is TRBV27 and J usage is TRBJ2-1, with D maybe TRBD1 (5 bases). The CDR3 is 13 residues long. V dropped 2 bases and J dropped 4 bases, with 6 bases sitting between them. Germline V gene lookup returns CDR1 MNHEY and CDR2 SMNVEV (reference sequence). The CDR3 loop is CASSLRQYNEQFF. The CDR3 DNA follows: TGTGCCAGCAGTTTAAGACAGTACAATGAGCAGTTCTTC.

This sequence joins TRBV15 and TRBJ1-1, with D possibly TRBD1 on 6 matching bases. Germline V lookup: CDR1 LNHNV, CDR2 YYDKDF (reference sequence). This CDR3 contains 15 residues. Between the trimmed V and J ends, which lost 6 bases and 1 base, there was a span of 15 bases. The CDR3 sequence is CATRGSQGWNTEAFF. The DNA of the CDR3 is TGTGCCACCAGGGGTTCACAGGGATGGAACACTGAAGCTTTCTTT.

The table lists this clone with a count of one. The chain carries TRBV6-5 and TRBJ2-5, with a weak D call TRBD1 (6 bases). CDR1 and CDR2 (germline): MNHEY, SVGAGI. The ends were cut back, 5 bases at V and 9 bases at J, with 16 bases in the middle. This CDR3 is 13 amino acids long. DNA for the CDR3: TGTGCCAGCAGTCAAAGACAGGTCCGGGCCCAGTACTTC. Translation: CASSQRQVRAQYF.

CDR3 region: CSVASGGDTQYF. The CDR3 DNA reads TGCAGCGTCGCCTCGGGAGGAGATACGCAGTATTTT. The chain links TRBV29-1 to TRBJ2-3; 7 nucleotides agree with TRBD2. Germline V gene sequence: CDR1 SQVTM, CDR2 ANQGSEA. The CDR3 is 12 amino acids. J lost 5 bases, V lost 6 bases, and 5 bases had no gene match.